This TCR beta chain was captured by sequencing in a study of cytomegalovirus exposure and HLA in healthy donors (dated 2017 in TCRdb). Regarding the study in general: An earlier analysis of under 600 of the donors reported 250 to 300 Gb of sequence data and roughly 110 million unique TCR beta sequences from 150 million to 200 million T cells. On average, about 240,000 unique TCR beta nucleotide sequences were sequenced per donor among 398 genotyped donors of the cohort, with roughly 20% of those sequences being non-productive. Class I and class II HLA loci were covered by the typing at four-digit resolution. Donor age, sex, ethnicity and CMV serostatus were compiled together with the repertoire data. A handful of DR-DQ haplotypes were handled as single units for association and clustering because linkage in the cohort was strong. High-throughput TCR immunosequencing, statistical association of individual TCRs with disease status, and machine learning were combined to predict cytomegalovirus infection status. An earlier analysis of more than 450 of the donors used high-throughput TCR beta sequencing to judge whether each TCR beta V gene segment behaved as functional or pseudogenic. The aim of the study was to test whether cataloging public T cell receptors could identify signatures of past pathogen exposure. The genetic ancestry cluster associated with self-reported Caucasian donors included roughly four fifths of the 398 genotyped donors. Every repertoire in the discovery cohort had been generated on one and the same sequencing platform. The number of typed donors differed by locus: roughly 629-640 for A, B, C, DRB1 and DQB1; 522 for DQA1; some 610 for DPA1; and approximately 450 for DPB1. A later analysis re-analyzed previously published TCR beta repertoires from 500 to 700 donors and added high-resolution HLA genotyping to study TCR occurrence patterns. The T cell repertoires of several hundred subjects were profiled by immunosequencing and related to cytomegalovirus serostatus. A separate validation cohort of about 110 different subjects was used in addition to the 666-subject first cohort. About 280 gigabases of sequencing data and approximately 92 million unique TCR sequences made up an early release that covered approximately 620 HLA-typed donors. The later analysis used no new phenotypic data to find candidate immune exposures, relying instead on TCR beta sequences and their occurrence across donors. Genome-wide SNP genotypes for about 60% of the roughly 700 donors were used in a later genetic analysis, which treated that subset as a discovery cohort. Overall study results and their limits: The cohort was sequenced for TCR beta chains only, and without alpha or paired-chain data the features that could be detected were limited. While some public TCRs were present in many individuals, most TCR sequences turned up only very rarely across donors. In the study, approximately 160 TCR beta chains were listed as associated with cytomegalovirus. Broadly in line with IMGT annotations, most TCR beta V segments showed up in productive rearrangements about 87% or about 30% of the time in an earlier analysis of approximately 640 of the donors. The earlier analysis of some 560 of the donors excluded roughly 17 rarely observed V segments, including chromosome 9 orphons, because counts were too low. In a later analysis, several top co-occurrence clusters were reported to appear linked to parvovirus B19, influenza, CMV and Epstein-Barr virus. The 87-base-pair reads could not distinguish some IMGT-functional V segments, including TRBV6-2 and TRBV6-3, so those segments were excluded. An association between a missense DCLRE1C variant and V-gene and J-gene trimming of TCR beta chains was found in a later genetic analysis and replicated in an independent cohort. Correlated functional status among segregating V segments might be attributable to linkage disequilibrium, but an unknown experimental factor could not be ruled out. In both the original and validation cohorts, the classifier was reported to diagnose cytomegalovirus status with high specificity and sensitivity. A further reported finding was that TCR beta sequences accurately predicted the HLA-A and HLA-B alleles for most subjects in the first cohort. Because some donors lacked HLA typing at each locus, the association tests relied only on the typed subset. The sequencing pipeline was judged likely to have produced a cluster of highly shared sequence variants as a technical artifact. CMV serostatus was the only immune exposure information available for the cohort. A later analysis found that most CMV-associated TCR beta chains appeared HLA-restricted, with HLA associations seemingly driven largely by CMV exposure. According to a later genetic analysis, donors in an Asian-associated ancestry cluster had fewer N-insertions in productive TCRs than the roughly 660-donor mean. When HLA alleles, especially DR and DQ, strongly co-occurred, TCR associations were difficult to assign to individual alleles. Presence/absence analyses assumed roughly uniform sequencing depth across donors, an assumption that may not hold. According to a later analysis, TCR association rates differed among HLA loci, with DRB1 alleles showing the most associated TCRs and HLA-C alleles showing the fewest. Three of the identified cytomegalovirus-associated TCR beta chains were confirmed in vitro to be specific for cytomegalovirus antigens. In a later analysis, around 15,000 TCR beta sequences were associated with specific HLA alleles at a false discovery rate of 0.05. The authors suggested that the approach could potentially be generalized to other disease states and immunological phenotypes. Compared with equally common non-associated chains, HLA-associated TCR beta chains in a later analysis were more clonally expanded and had lower generation probabilities.

Reading from cysteine to phenylalanine, the CDR3 counts 17 amino acids. This entry keeps only the CDR3 DNA: 51 bases, framed from base 1. Trimming takes 7 bases from V and 5 bases from J, and the germline ends sit 24 bases apart. According to the germline V gene, CDR1 reads SNHLY and CDR2 reads FYNNEI. With regard to this clone: Its antigen remains unidentified. No much larger clone is present one base from it, and per-base qualities are unavailable.

The cohort consisted of hundreds of healthy bone marrow donors. At the time of sampling, all cohort members were nominally healthy, though unrecorded immune exposures were likely present. The donor tested CMV seronegative and was one of the 352 seronegative cohort members. Every donor gave a peripheral blood sample, and the peripheral blood mononuclear cells from that sample were used for TCR beta sequencing. The Qiagen DNeasy Blood Extraction Kit was used to extract genomic DNA from the blood cell samples. Library prep was done by the immunoSEQ multiplex PCR assay. For the multiplex PCR, a mixture combining 60 forward primers for TCR Vbeta segments and 13 reverse primers for TCR Jbeta segments was used. A multiplex PCR assay on genomic DNA amplified the CDR3 region of rearranged TCR beta genes. Amplified TCR beta libraries were sequenced as 87-base-pair reads on the Illumina HiSeq System. In the paper's pipeline: In a later analysis, 80 million or so unique TCR beta chains were counted across the roughly 670 repertoires, and roughly 9.9 million of these chains were shared by at least two donors. Raw reads were error-corrected and collapsed into unique sequences with a nearest-neighbor algorithm that merged closely related sequences to remove PCR and sequencing errors. V, D and J gene segments were assigned by aligning CDR3 sequences to IMGT reference sequences. For a sequence to be retained, a match of at least six nucleotides to both a V gene segment and a J gene segment was required. Rearrangements were called productive when the CDR3 lacked stop codons and stayed in frame with V and J; all others were non-productive. Following IMGT convention, CDR3 was defined as the stretch from the second conserved V-encoded cysteine to the conserved J-encoded phenylalanine. In an earlier analysis of approximately 590 of the donors, sequences lacking an unambiguous match to a single V gene segment were excluded. In an earlier analysis of approximately 610 of the donors, V segments were called functional above 56.7% productive rearrangements and were called segregating when the between-donor standard deviation exceeded 5%. A statistical classification framework was built to diagnose cytomegalovirus status from the catalog of TCR beta chain sequences. A later analysis assigned V and J genes by comparing TCR nucleotide sequences with IMGT/GENE-DB human TR gene sequences. A later analysis assigned CDR3 sequences and most-parsimonious VDJ recombination scenarios with the TCRdist pipeline. A later analysis defined each TCR beta chain by its CDR3 amino acid sequence plus V-gene family, and excluded reads lacking a unique V-gene family. To address suspected cross-contamination and a sequencing artifact, a later analysis removed approximately 600 highly shared, low-generation-probability nucleotide sequences. In a later analysis, a clonal expansion index for each public chain was calculated from normalized within-repertoire ranks of inferred template counts. A later analysis computed generation probabilities with a VDJ recombination model fitted to out-of-frame rearrangements, and checked the results against IGoR. Hypergeometric tests were used in a later analysis to score TCR-TCR, TCR-HLA and TCR-CMV co-occurrence, with a repertoire-size bias correction applied to the TCR pairs. In a later analysis, false discovery rates were estimated by permuting HLA or CMV assignments 20 times. In a later analysis, co-occurring TCRs were grouped with DBSCAN, and TCRdist sequence similarity was added when clustering was performed within HLA-allele-positive subsets. Repertoires with fewer than 30,000 or more than 120,000 public chains were left out of co-occurrence clustering, as were about 5 repertoires with anomalous nucleotide sharing. TCRdb obtained this table from immuneACCESS and retained in-frame rearrangements with V and J assigned. These tables miss some clones; where compared with another copy, unresolved V genes account for less than half of the shortfall, and the remainder is unexplained. From that table come the V and J calls and clone size; the DNA was used to work out D and trimming. Present in this sample are 150,000 to 200,000 clones, around 75% of which were seen just once. The ten largest clones add up to roughly 2.7% of the sample.

The rearranged segments are TRBV2 and TRBJ1-3, with the D gene call left open. This TCR derives from a female donor in good health and CMV-seronegative. The sample consisted of PBMCs. The CDR3: CASILNPLAGGRNTIYF. Read as DNA, the sequence is TGTGCCAGCATTCTGAACCCTTTGGCAGGAGGGAGAAACACCATATATTTT.